One T cell receptor (beta chain) is described in this entry. Its specificity is unknown. The CDR3 runs 13 residues. Unmatched junction bases numbered 1, after V lost 4 bases and J lost 4 bases. Germline CDR1 is SNHLY and CDR2 is FYNNEI. These data originate in a study of T cell responses to AZD1222 COVID-19 vaccine. TCRdb keeps only in-frame clones here, not all; method: immunoSEQ multiplex PCR. The data contain 200,000 or so clones, about 94% of them singletons. Findings of the study overall: Researchers took repertoire samples only after the peak T cell response had come. Reportedly, nearly half of unique spike TCRs recognized epitopes outside B.1.351/B.1.1.7 mutations. Increases in Spike-specific TCR breadth and depth were seen after two AZD1222 doses. Clonal diversity may have been underestimated, and the donors were mostly white British, with more females than males.

This specimen consisted of peripheral blood, obtained on day 0 of AZD1222 vaccination. The TCR originated in an adult in good health. This chain links TRBV2 with TRBJ1-1; 9 nucleotides align to TRBD1. The CDR3 nucleotides are TGTGCCAGCAGTGCACAGGGGGCCACTGAAGCTTTCTTT. It codes for CASSAQGATEAFF.